This T cell receptor (beta chain) was sequenced during a study of patients and donors after allogeneic stem cell transplantation. TCRdb itself ran the RT-PCR reads through MiXCR, one entry per CDR3 protein. The sample consists of over 150,000 distinct CDR3 sequences, roughly 31% of them appearing once. With V trimmed by 2 bases and J by 3 bases, 7 bases remained unmatched. The germline CDR1 and CDR2 sequences are LGHNA and YSLEER. The CDR3 is 15 residues long. The V call is TRBV4-3, the J call TRBJ2-7, with 7 positions matching TRBD1. The sequencing sample was made of blood, either unsorted or a sorted T cell fraction (not recorded which). The receptor's source is a human donor who was either an allogeneic HSCT recipient or a stem cell or donor lymphocyte infusion donor (not recorded which). It is not recorded whose cells these are; they may come from a transplant donor. This chain's CDR3 is CASSQWTGQLYEQYF. In DNA, the CDR3 is TGCGCCAGCAGCCAATGGACAGGCCAACTCTACGAGCAGTACTTC.